This T cell receptor (beta chain) came from a study of HIV-infected children after antiretroviral therapy interruption. The overall study: Children were on planned treatment interruption or continuous treatment. Most children had recorded EBV and CMV exposure. Children's median ages were roughly 9.7 years and 8 years by group. Study outcomes and limitations: Naive CD4+ sequences overlapped less between time points once interruption began.

The CDR3 has 13 amino acids. Germline V lookup: CDR1 MNHNS, CDR2 SASEGT. The V end lost 8 bases, the J end lost 5 bases, and 15 bases lay between the germline ends. This clonotype was recorded at least ten times. Its antigen is still unknown. Treatment defined: PENTA 11 planned treatment interruption arm or continuous ART arm. The TCR library was built from RNA with a 3' RACE protocol and unique molecular identifiers. TCRdb processed the 3' RACE reads anew with MiXCR; each CDR3 protein has one entry. The sample carries fewer than 100,000 distinct CDR3 sequences, about 6.3% recorded once. The sequence came from a pool of human donors with HIV. Sequenced material: CD45RA+ CD4+ T cells from PBMCs, pooled from several time points, taken from a donor given antiretroviral therapy, either interrupted or continuous. Subset reported: naive CD4+ CD45RA+ CD45RO- T cells. V is TRBV6-1 and J is TRBJ1-1; D gene uncertain. Here the CDR3 reads CASSTDLETEAFF. The DNA for the CDR3 is TGTGCCAGCTCAACAGATTTGGAGACTGAAGCTTTCTTT.